The clone carrying this T cell receptor beta chain has a count of ten or more. Antigen: not known. TCRbeta library construction was performed incorporating unique molecular identifiers. In TCRdb, the PCR reads were re-called with MiXCR into one record per CDR3 protein. The data contain around 76,000 distinct CDR3 sequences, around 18% of them singletons. The data originate from a study of T-cell reconstitution after alpha-beta-depleted transplantation in children. General observations from the study: Reportedly, alpha-beta T cells present about two months post-transplant originated from several hundred expanded clones of graft origin. From newly produced T cells came most of the T-cell counts and diversity one year after transplant.

The V segment lost 4 bases and the J segment 5 bases; nucleotides outside the gene matches: 6. The CDR3 runs to 14 residues. CDR1 and CDR2 from the germline V gene are LGHDT and YNNKEL (reference sequence). This chain joins TRBV3-1 and TRBJ2-7; 9 nucleotides line up with TRBD1. The sample consisted of PBMCs, mostly from graft donor cells, taken 360 days after TCRalphabeta/CD19-depleted stem cell transplant. This receptor was identified in a male patient aged 2-9 years who had a stem cell transplant for acute lymphoblastic leukemia, so the T cells may come from the graft donor. The CDR3 region has the DNA TGTGCCAGCAGCCGCGGACAGGGGTTTAACGAGCAGTACTTC. Translating gives CASSRGQGFNEQYF.